The entry below describes one T cell receptor beta chain. Germline V gene lookup returns CDR1 LNHDA and CDR2 SQIVND (reference sequence). V was clipped by 5 bases and J by 8 bases, with 12 bases between them. The CDR3 spans 12 residues. Profiling relied on immunoSEQ multiplex PCR, and the TCRdb table lists in-frame clones only, not all of them. The table shows around 300,000 clones, with roughly 89% occurring only once. The sample comes from a study of blood T cell repertoires in COVID-19. Specimen: PBMCs or T cells enriched from blood (not recorded which). The chain links TRBV19 to TRBJ1-1, with D unclear. This receptor was identified in a woman aged 18-29 years with acute COVID-19. CDR3 sequence: CASSRQAAEAFF. CDR3 DNA sequence: TGTGCCAGTAGTCGTCAGGCTGCAGAAGCTTTCTTT. Together with reference TRBV19 and TRBJ1-1, the CDR3 gives the full variable domain: DGGITQSPKYLFRKEGQNVTLSCEQNLNHDAMYWYRQDPGQGLRLIYYSQIVNDFQKGDIAEGYSVSREKKESFPLTVTSAQKNPTAFYLCASSRQAAEAFFGQGTRLTVV.